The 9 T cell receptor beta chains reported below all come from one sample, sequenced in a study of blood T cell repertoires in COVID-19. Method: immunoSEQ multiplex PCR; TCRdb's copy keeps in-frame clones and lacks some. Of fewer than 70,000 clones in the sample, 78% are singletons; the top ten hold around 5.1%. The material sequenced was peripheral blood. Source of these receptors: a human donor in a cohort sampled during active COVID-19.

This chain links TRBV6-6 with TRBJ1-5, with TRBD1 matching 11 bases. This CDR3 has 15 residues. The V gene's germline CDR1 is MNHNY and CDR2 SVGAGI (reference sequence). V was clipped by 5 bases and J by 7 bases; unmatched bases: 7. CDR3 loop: CASSSPGQGGQPQHF. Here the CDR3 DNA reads TGTGCCAGCAGTAGCCCGGGACAGGGGGGCCAGCCCCAGCATTTT.

The CDR3 loop reads CASSQDWGPQYF. The CDR3 DNA sequence: TGCGCCAGCAGCCAAGATTGGGGGCCCCAGTACTTC. The chain employs TRBV4-3 and TRBJ2-7; tentatively, D is TRBD1 (6 bases). Germline CDR1 LGHNA, CDR2 YSLEER. CDR3 size: 12 residues. V was shortened by 0 bases and J by 10 bases, with 10 bases between the two germline ends.

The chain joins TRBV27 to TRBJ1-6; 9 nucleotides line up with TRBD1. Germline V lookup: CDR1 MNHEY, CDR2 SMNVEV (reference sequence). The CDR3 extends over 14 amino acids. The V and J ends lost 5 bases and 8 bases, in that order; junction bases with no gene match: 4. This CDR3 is CASSTRTGDSPLHF. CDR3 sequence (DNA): TGTGCCAGCAGTACGAGGACAGGGGATTCACCCCTCCACTTT.

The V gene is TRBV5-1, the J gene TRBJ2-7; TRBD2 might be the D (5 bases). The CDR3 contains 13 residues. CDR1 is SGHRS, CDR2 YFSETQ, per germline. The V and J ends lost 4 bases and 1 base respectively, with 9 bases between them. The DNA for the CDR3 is TGCGCCAGCAGCCCAGGACTGTCCTACGAGCAGTACTTC. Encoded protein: CASSPGLSYEQYF.

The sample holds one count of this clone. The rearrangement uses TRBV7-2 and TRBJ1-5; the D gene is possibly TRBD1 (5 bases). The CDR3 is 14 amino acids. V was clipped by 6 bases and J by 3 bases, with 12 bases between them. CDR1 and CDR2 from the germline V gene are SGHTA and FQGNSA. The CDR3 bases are TGTGCCAGCAGACAGCAGGGCGTCAATCAGCCCCAGCATTTT. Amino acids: CASRQQGVNQPQHF.

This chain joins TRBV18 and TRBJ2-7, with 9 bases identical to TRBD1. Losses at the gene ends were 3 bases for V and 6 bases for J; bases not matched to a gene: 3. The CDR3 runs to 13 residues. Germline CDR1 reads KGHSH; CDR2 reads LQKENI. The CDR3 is CASSPGQGAEQYF. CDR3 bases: TGTGCCAGCTCACCGGGACAGGGAGCCGAGCAGTACTTC.

The CDR3 DNA reads TGTGCCAGTAGTCCCTCGGGACTAGCGGGGACCTACGAGCAGTACTTC. It codes for CASSPSGLAGTYEQYF. The gene calls are TRBV19 and TRBJ2-7; TRBD2 matches at 13 bases. The V gene's germline CDR1 is LNHDA and CDR2 SQIVND (reference sequence). V lost 5 bases and J lost 2; bases outside the gene matches: 6. The CDR3 is 16 amino acids.

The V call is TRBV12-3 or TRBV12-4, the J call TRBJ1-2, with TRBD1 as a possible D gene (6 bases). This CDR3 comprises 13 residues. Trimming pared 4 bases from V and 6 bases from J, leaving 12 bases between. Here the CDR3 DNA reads TGTGCCAGCAGTTCGGGACATGGAAATGGCTACACCTTC. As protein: CASSSGHGNGYTF.

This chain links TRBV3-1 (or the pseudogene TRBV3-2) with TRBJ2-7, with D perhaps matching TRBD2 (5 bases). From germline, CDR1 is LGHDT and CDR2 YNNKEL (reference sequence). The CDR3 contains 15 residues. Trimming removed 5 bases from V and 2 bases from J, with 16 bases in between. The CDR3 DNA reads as TGTGCCAGCAGCGGGAGCGGAGCCGCTACCTACGAGCAGTACTTC. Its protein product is CASSGSGAATYEQYF.